Listed here are 9 T cell receptor beta chains from one sample, sequenced in a study of T-cell reconstitution after alpha-beta-depleted transplantation in children listed by TCRdb under 2016. To prepare the library, PCR was applied. Data came from an Illumina HiSeq 2500. TCR libraries were prepared with molecular barcoding, using unique molecular identifiers to normalize TCRbeta repertoire quantification. Clones were called with MiXCR by TCRdb after fastp trimmed the public reads at Q25, and only in-frame beta chains were retained. Each entry merges the rows of one CDR3 protein and shows their most common DNA and genes. Recorded for this sample are some 490,000 distinct CDR3 sequences; approximately 13% of them occurred a single time. Around 6% of the sample is held by the ten biggest clonotypes. The source material was PBMCs from the stem cell graft donor, sampled from the stem cell graft. The receptors were gathered from a human donor who donated a stem cell graft to a child with combined immunodeficiency.

The rearrangement joins TRBV5-5 to TRBJ2-7, with D unclear. Germline loops: CDR1 SGHKS, CDR2 YYEKEE (reference sequence). This CDR3 has 15 residues. V shed 2 bases and J shed 2 bases, with 14 bases lying between them. The CDR3 DNA follows: TGTGCCAGCAGCTTTTACGAGGCAGACCCCTACGAGCAGTACTTC. Its protein product is CASSFYEADPYEQYF.

This clonotype was seen at least ten times. Here the CDR3 DNA reads TGTGCCAGCTCACAGACAGGGAGCTCCTACAATGAGCAGTTCTTC. It translates to CASSQTGSSYNEQFF. The chain has TRBV18 and TRBJ2-1, with 7 positions matching TRBD1. Germline V gene sequence: CDR1 KGHSH, CDR2 LQKENI. The CDR3 consists of 15 residues. Losses at the gene ends were 4 bases for V and 0 bases for J; bases not matched to a gene: 3.

This CDR3 reads CAISAPWERGDRKLNEQFF. CDR3 DNA sequence: TGTGCCATCAGTGCACCTTGGGAGCGGGGGGACCGAAAACTTAATGAGCAGTTCTTC. V usage is TRBV10-3 and J usage is TRBJ2-1, with 9 bases matching TRBD2. Unmatched junction bases numbered 20, after V lost 4 bases and J lost 7 bases. The CDR3 covers 19 residues. Germline V gene lookup returns CDR1 ENHRY and CDR2 SYGVKD.

V gene TRBV5-1 combines with J gene TRBJ2-5; D gene uncertain. This CDR3 is built from 14 residues. Trimming shortened V by 0 bases and J by 5 bases, and 11 bases separated the two germline ends. Germline-derived CDR1 and CDR2 are SGHRS and YFSETQ. CDR3 bases: TGCGCCAGCAGCTTGGCCCCGGATCGGGAGACCCAGTACTTC. Translation: CASSLAPDRETQYF.

This clonotype was observed once. The V and J genes are TRBV5-1 and TRBJ2-1; 9 nucleotides line up with TRBD1. In germline, CDR1 is SGHRS, CDR2 YFSETQ. V lost 7 bases and J lost 5; bases outside the gene matches: 7. The CDR3 runs 14 residues. The CDR3, as DNA: TGCGCCAGCTCCACGGACAGGGGAGACAATGAGCAGTTCTTC. Protein: CASSTDRGDNEQFF.

This clonotype appeared a few times. V gene TRBV20-1 combines with J gene TRBJ2-7; no clear D gene. CDR1 and CDR2 (germline): DFQATT, SNEGSKA (reference sequence). The V gene lost 3 bases and the J gene lost 3 bases, with 18 bases spanning the gap. This CDR3 spans 15 amino acids. CDR3 nucleotides: TGCAGTGCTAGTCTGGCGGATCTCAATTACTACGAGCAGTACTTC. This gives the protein CSASLADLNYYEQYF.

The CDR3 sequence: CASSEEMGGSYEQYF. The CDR3 bases are TGTGCCAGCAGTGAAGAAATGGGAGGGTCCTACGAGCAGTACTTC. The chain carries TRBV6-1 and TRBJ2-7, with 7 bases fitting TRBD2. In germline, CDR1 is MNHNS, CDR2 SASEGT. This CDR3 spans 15 amino acids. V trimming: 1 base; J trimming: 1 base; junction bases outside the gene matches: 4.

This clonotype has at least ten counts. The chain couples TRBV6-5 to TRBJ1-4, with D perhaps TRBD1 (6 bases). From germline, CDR1 is MNHEY and CDR2 SVGAGI. V lost 0 bases, J lost 6 bases, and 11 bases lay in between. This CDR3 contains 15 residues. In nucleotides, the CDR3 is TGTGCCAGCAGTTACTCGGGGGGCGGAGATGAAAAACTGTTTTTT. Its protein is CASSYSGGGDEKLFF.

The table lists this clonotype with many counts. CDR3: CASSTTTITDTQYF. CDR3 nucleotides: TGTGCCAGCAGTACGACTACCATCACAGATACGCAGTATTTT. The rearrangement joins TRBV12-3 or TRBV12-4 to TRBJ2-3; D perhaps matches TRBD2 (5 bases). This CDR3 has 14 amino acids. V was pared by 5 bases and J by 2 bases, with 11 bases between.